The 5 T cell receptor beta chains below come from one sample, sequenced in a study of monozygotic twins with inflammatory bowel disease (dated by TCRdb to the late 2010s). Receptor amplification or capture employed 5' RACE. Sequenced using an Illumina HiSeq 2500. TCRdb reprocessed the reads and provides one entry for every CDR3 protein sequence; no DNA is given. This sample's table contains approximately 160,000 distinct CDR3 sequences. Of the sample, 2.5% to 3% is held by the ten largest clones. Source material: blood. The origin of the receptors is a human donor with ulcerative colitis or Crohn's disease, or a healthy co-twin of an affected twin (not recorded which).

This chain joins TRBV5-1 and TRBJ2-7; TCRdb gives TRBD1 as the D gene, but with no DNA this cannot be confirmed. CDR3 length equals 15 residues. CDR1 SGHRS and CDR2 YFSETQ come from the germline V gene. The CDR3 here is CASSLTGPPTYEQYF.

The chain uses TRBV4-1 and TRBJ1-4; without DNA, the TCRdb call of TRBD1 cannot be checked. In germline, CDR1 is MGHRA, CDR2 YSYEKL. The length of the CDR3 is 16 residues. Here the CDR3 reads CASSHEPGATNEKLFF.

The rearrangement joins TRBV11-2 to TRBJ2-1; TCRdb returns TRBD2, unconfirmable since there is no DNA. The CDR3 totals 19 residues. Germline V lookup: CDR1 SGHAT, CDR2 FQNNGV. The CDR3 is CASSIRPVLVPSSYNEQFF.

This chain joins TRBV7-9 and TRBJ2-2; no DNA is available, so the TRBD2 call from TCRdb remains unchecked. This CDR3 spans 17 amino acids. Germline values: CDR1 SEHNR, CDR2 FQNEAQ (reference sequence). The chain's CDR3 is CASSLTSGSLNTGELFF.

The rearrangement joins TRBV5-1 to TRBJ2-7. The CDR3 length is 14 residues. Germline V CDR1 and CDR2: SGHRS, YFSETQ. The CDR3 loop reads CASSLDNSFYEQYF. Based on the CDR3 plus reference TRBV5-1 and TRBJ2-7, the full variable domain is KAGVTQTPRYLIKTRGQQVTLSCSPISGHRSVSWYQQTPGQGLQFLFEYFSETQRNKGNFPGRFSGRQFSNSRSEMNVSTLELGDSALYLCASSLDNSFYEQYFGPGTRLTVT.